Below are 6 T cell receptor beta chains sequenced from a single sample in a study of T cell repertoires in cytomegalovirus infection. Via MiXCR, TCRdb re-called the reads, giving one row per CDR3 protein. The data contain under 300,000 distinct CDR3 sequences, over 9% of them seen just once; the ten biggest clones take up 1.6%. Sequencing input: PBMCs. The receptors were gathered from a human donor in good health (CMV status not recorded). Some clones in this sample may be carry-over from other donors' samples.

This clonotype was seen many times. The rearrangement links TRBV4-3 to TRBJ1-1, with unresolved D. Germline V CDR1 and CDR2: LGHNA, YSLEER. V lost 1 base and J 7 bases, leaving 16 bases between the germline ends. The CDR3 runs to 15 residues. CDR3 protein: CASSQVLDGTLEAFF. The CDR3 coding sequence is TGCGCCAGCAGCCAAGTACTCGATGGAACCCTTGAAGCTTTCTTT.

In its sample, this clonotype was seen many times. The V and J genes are TRBV7-9 and TRBJ1-2; possibly TRBD1 for D (5 bases). Trimming took 6 bases from V and 4 from J, leaving 9 bases between them. Germline CDR1 reads SEHNR; CDR2 reads FQNEAQ (reference sequence). CDR3 size: 12 residues. CDR3 region: CASSQDSYGYTF. As DNA, the CDR3 is TGTGCCAGCAGTCAAGACAGCTATGGCTACACCTTC.

This clonotype was detected many times. The rearrangement links TRBV27 to TRBJ2-3, with 7 nucleotides matching TRBD2. Trimming cost V 7 bases and J 6 bases; bases outside gene matches: 10. Germline assignment: CDR1 MNHEY and CDR2 SMNVEV (reference sequence). The CDR3 has 14 residues. CDR3 sequence: CASNPGTNDDTQYF. CDR3 coding DNA: TGTGCCAGCAATCCCGGGACTAATGACGATACGCAGTATTTT.

This chain joins TRBV5-1 and TRBJ2-7; D perhaps matches TRBD2 (6 bases). Germline-derived CDR1 and CDR2 are SGHRS and YFSETQ. This CDR3 is 18 amino acids long. Trimming took 4 bases from V and 2 from J, leaving 25 bases between them. DNA for the CDR3: TGCGCCAGCAGCCCACTACTTCCCTCCGGGACTGAGGCCTACGAGCAGTACTTC. This translates into CASSPLLPSGTEAYEQYF.

In nucleotides, the CDR3 is TGTGCCAGCAGCGCTAGCCTAGCGGGGGGGGTTGGAGAGCAGTTCTTC. Translation gives CASSASLAGGVGEQFF. The chain is built from TRBV7-3 and TRBJ2-1, with TRBD2 matching 12 bases. The CDR3 has 16 residues. After removal of 5 bases from V and 10 bases from J, the junction contained 12 bases not matched to a gene. Per germline, CDR1 SGHTA and CDR2 FQGTGA.

This clonotype appeared many times. The V gene is TRBV7-2, the J gene TRBJ2-5; D remains ambiguous. CDR1 is SGHTA and CDR2 is FQGNSA in the germline V gene. The V end was cut by 4 bases, the J end by 1 base, with 10 bases between. The CDR3 contains 14 residues. CDR3 sequence (DNA): TGTGCCAGCAGCTCCGATTCGGGCCAAGAGACCCAGTACTTC. This gives the protein CASSSDSGQETQYF.